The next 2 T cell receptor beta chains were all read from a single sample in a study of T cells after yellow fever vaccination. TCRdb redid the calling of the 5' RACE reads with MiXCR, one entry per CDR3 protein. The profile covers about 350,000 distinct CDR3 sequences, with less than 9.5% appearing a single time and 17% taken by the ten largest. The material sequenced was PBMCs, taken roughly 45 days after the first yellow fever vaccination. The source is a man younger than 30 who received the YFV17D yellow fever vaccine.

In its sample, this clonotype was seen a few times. CDR3 bases: TGTGCCAGCCGGGAGGAGAGCACAGATACGCAGTATTTT. Residues: CASREESTDTQYF. The gene calls are TRBV12-3 or TRBV12-4 and TRBJ2-3, with 7 bases that match TRBD2. The junction had 2 bases not matched to a gene; V was cut back by 8 bases and J by 0 bases. The CDR3 sequence is 13 residues long.

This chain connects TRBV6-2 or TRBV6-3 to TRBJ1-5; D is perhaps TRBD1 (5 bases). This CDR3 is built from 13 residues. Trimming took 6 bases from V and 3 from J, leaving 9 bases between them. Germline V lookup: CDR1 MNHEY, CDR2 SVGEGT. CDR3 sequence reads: CASSQGYNQPQHF. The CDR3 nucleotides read TGTGCCAGCAGCCAGGGTTACAATCAGCCCCAGCATTTT.